These 17 T cell receptor beta chains were all obtained from the same sample, sequenced in a study of cytomegalovirus exposure and HLA in healthy donors. Profiled with immunoSEQ multiplex PCR; TCRdb holds only in-frame clones, not every one. The sample has roughly 180,000 clones; around 86% are singletons. The sample comprised PBMCs. The receptors shown here come from a man aged 25 to 45 in good health and CMV-seropositive.

This clone was found a few times. As DNA, the CDR3 is TGTGCCAGCAGTTTAGCGAAGAGTAGGGGCGCAGATACGCAGTATTTT. This codes for CASSLAKSRGADTQYF. The J gene is TRBJ2-3, the V gene TRBV6-5; the D gene could be TRBD1 or TRBD2 (5 bases each). This CDR3 is built from 16 residues. Trimming took 4 bases from V and 4 from J, leaving 18 bases between them. Per the germline V gene, CDR1 is MNHEY and CDR2 is SVGAGI.

In its sample, this clone was seen a few times. This chain links TRBV19 with TRBJ2-7; maybe TRBD2 (6 bases). Trimming cost V 9 bases and J 3 bases, with 15 bases left between them. CDR3 size: 13 residues. Germline V CDR1 and CDR2: LNHDA, SQIVND (reference sequence). CDR3 residues: CASGPGLSYEQYF. CDR3 in DNA: TGTGCCAGCGGACCGGGACTTAGCTACGAGCAGTACTTC.

The genes are TRBV4-3 and TRBJ2-1; perhaps D is TRBD1 or TRBD2 (5 bases each). The length of the CDR3 is 18 residues. Germline V gene data show CDR1 as LGHNA and CDR2 as YSLEER. Trimming left V 4 bases short and J 0 bases short, with 19 bases between. The CDR3 protein is CASSRTGSFGGSYNEQFF. The CDR3 DNA is TGCGCCAGCAGCCGCACGGGATCTTTTGGGGGCTCCTACAATGAGCAGTTCTTC.

The J gene is TRBJ2-2, the V gene TRBV5-4; D is unclear. Germline CDR1 is SGHNT and CDR2 is YYREEE (reference sequence). V lost 1 base to trimming and J lost 8 bases, with 6 bases between them. This CDR3 is 12 amino acids long. The DNA for the CDR3 is TGTGCCAGCAGCTTGAATGGGGGGGAGCTGTTTTTT. Its translation: CASSLNGGELFF. Full variable domain (remainder filled in from reference TRBV5-4 and TRBJ2-2): ETGVTQSPTHLIKTRGQQVTLRCSSQSGHNTVSWYQQALGQGPQFIFQYYREEENGRGNFPPRFSGLQFPNYSSELNVNALELDDSALYLCASSLNGGELFFGEGSRLTVL.

V and J are TRBV28 and TRBJ2-7; D is perhaps TRBD1 or TRBD2 (5 bases each). The length of the CDR3 is 13 residues. The V gene's germline CDR1 is MDHEN and CDR2 SYDVKM. V was cut by 5 bases and J by 6 bases, with 14 bases left in between. The CDR3 nucleotides are TGTGCCAGCAGTCTATACGGGGCAACCGAGCAGTACTTC. Its translation: CASSLYGATEQYF.

This chain links TRBV9 with TRBJ2-3, with D unresolved. The CDR3 loop spans 15 amino acids. Germline lookup yields CDR1 SGDLS and CDR2 YYNGEE. V lost 2 bases and J 2 bases, leaving 12 bases between the germline ends. The CDR3 loop is CASSVRGQVTDTQYF. The CDR3, as DNA: TGTGCCAGCAGCGTGCGTGGGCAAGTCACAGATACGCAGTATTTT.

CDR3 amino acids: CAWSVGLAGGTDTQYF. CDR3 coding DNA: TGTGCCTGGAGTGTAGGGCTAGCGGGGGGGACAGATACGCAGTATTTT. The rearrangement joins TRBV30 to TRBJ2-3, with TRBD2 identical over 12 bases. This CDR3 contains 16 residues. J was trimmed by 3 bases and V by 0 bases; bases with no gene match: 4. Germline V gene sequence: CDR1 GTSNPN, CDR2 SVGIG (reference sequence).

V is TRBV27 and J is TRBJ2-1, with D possibly being TRBD2 (6 bases). Germline CDR1 is MNHEY and CDR2 is SMNVEV (reference sequence). The germline V and J ends were trimmed by 4 bases and 6 bases, with 16 bases remaining between them. The CDR3 covers 15 residues. The CDR3 region is CASSSGTLSTNEQFF. The CDR3 DNA reads as TGTGCCAGCAGTTCCGGGACTTTGAGTACCAATGAGCAGTTCTTC.

The chain combines TRBV5-1 with TRBJ2-2; 9 positions match TRBD2. Trimming removed 4 bases from V and 3 bases from J; junction bases left unmatched: 7. The CDR3 covers 16 residues. Germline V gene data show CDR1 as SGHRS and CDR2 as YFSETQ. The CDR3 DNA sequence: TGCGCCAGCAGCCCCACGGCGGGAGGGGACACCGGGGAGCTGTTTTTT. This gives the protein CASSPTAGGDTGELFF.

V usage is TRBV6-6 and J usage is TRBJ1-1, with TRBD1 matching over 9 bases. Trimming took 2 bases from V and 5 from J; bases not matched to a gene: 9. Germline CDR1 MNHNY, CDR2 SVGAGI (reference sequence). CDR3 length: 16 amino acids. CDR3 residues: CASSYKYRGRGTEAFF. The CDR3 DNA follows: TGTGCCAGCAGTTACAAGTACAGGGGGCGCGGGACTGAAGCTTTCTTT.

The chain links TRBV7-2 to TRBJ1-2; the match to TRBD1 covers 11 bases. The germline V gene has CDR1 SGHTA and CDR2 FQGNSA. Trimming took 5 bases from V and 7 from J; bases not matched to a gene: 6. This CDR3 comprises 14 residues. CDR3 region: CASSRTGTGGGYTF. CDR3 sequence (DNA): TGTGCCAGCAGCAGAACCGGGACAGGGGGTGGCTACACCTTC.

This clone was seen at least ten times. This chain joins TRBV23-1 and TRBJ1-5, with a weak D call TRBD1 (5 bases). TRBV23-1 is annotated as an ORF whose role is uncertain. V was clipped by 4 bases and J by 6 bases, with 22 bases between them. The CDR3 extends over 17 amino acids. The CDR3 protein is CASSPDCRGRDGQPQHF. The DNA of the CDR3 is TGCGCCAGCAGTCCCGACTGTCGGGGAAGGGACGGTCAGCCCCAGCATTTT.

The chain's CDR3 is CASSLLRGGSTDTQYF. The CDR3 DNA follows: TGTGCCAGCAGCTTATTACGGGGGGGCTCCACAGATACGCAGTATTTT. The chain joins TRBV11-2 to TRBJ2-3, with 8 bases aligning to TRBD2. The ends lost 2 bases at V and 2 bases at J; junction bases unmatched: 6. CDR1 and CDR2 from the germline V gene are SGHAT and FQNNGV. This CDR3 is 16 amino acids long.

The chain carries TRBV25-1 and TRBJ2-2; TRBD1 or TRBD2 may be the D gene (5 bases each). The CDR3 is 16 residues long. Trimming pared 3 bases from V and 7 bases from J, leaving 18 bases between. The germline gives CDR1 MGHDK, CDR2 SYGVNS. In DNA, the CDR3 is TGTGCCAGCAGTGATTCCATTGGGGGTGTGGGCGGGGAGCTGTTTTTT. This translates into CASSDSIGGVGGELFF.

This chain joins TRBV6-5 and TRBJ1-5; D possibly corresponds to TRBD1 (5 bases). V lost 5 bases and J 6 bases, leaving 17 bases between the germline ends. This CDR3 has 15 residues. CDR1 is MNHEY, CDR2 SVGAGI, per germline. The CDR3 loop is CASSASEGLGQPQHF. CDR3 nucleotide sequence: TGTGCCAGCAGTGCAAGTGAGGGGCTGGGTCAGCCCCAGCATTTT.

The CDR3, as DNA: TGTGCCAGCAGCGTAGTTACAGGGGCCTATGGCTACACCTTC. This codes for CASSVVTGAYGYTF. This sequence joins TRBV9 and TRBJ1-2, with 7 bases lining up with TRBD1. CDR3 size: 14 residues. Germline assignment: CDR1 SGDLS and CDR2 YYNGEE. The junction had 3 bases not matched to a gene; V was cut back by 0 bases and J by 4 bases.

The chain couples TRBV6-1 to TRBJ1-1; D unclear. V gave up 4 bases and J gave up 3 bases, with 12 bases separating them. The CDR3 length is 14 residues. Per the germline V gene, CDR1 is MNHNS and CDR2 is SASEGT. CDR3: CASSVRASDTEAFF. CDR3 DNA: TGTGCCAGCAGTGTTAGGGCATCGGACACTGAAGCTTTCTTT.